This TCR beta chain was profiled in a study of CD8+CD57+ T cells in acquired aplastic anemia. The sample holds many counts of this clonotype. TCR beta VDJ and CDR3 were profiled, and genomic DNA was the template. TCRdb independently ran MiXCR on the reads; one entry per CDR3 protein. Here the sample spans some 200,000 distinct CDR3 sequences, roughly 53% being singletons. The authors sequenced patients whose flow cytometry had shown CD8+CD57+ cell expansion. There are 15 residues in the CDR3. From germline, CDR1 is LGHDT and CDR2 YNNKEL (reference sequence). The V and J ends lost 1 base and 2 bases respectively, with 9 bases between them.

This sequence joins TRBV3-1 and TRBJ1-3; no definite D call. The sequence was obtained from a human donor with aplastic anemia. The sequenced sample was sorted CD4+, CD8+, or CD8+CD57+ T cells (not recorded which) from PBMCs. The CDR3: CASSQGGGTGNTIYF. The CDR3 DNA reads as TGTGCCAGCAGCCAAGGGGGAGGGACTGGAAACACCATATATTTT. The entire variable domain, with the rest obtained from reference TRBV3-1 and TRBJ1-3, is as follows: DTAVSQTPKYLVTQMGNDKSIKCEQNLGHDTMYWYKQDSKKFLKIMFSYNNKELIINETVPNRFSPKSPDKAHLNLHINSLELGDSAVYFCASSQGGGTGNTIYFGEGSWLTVV.